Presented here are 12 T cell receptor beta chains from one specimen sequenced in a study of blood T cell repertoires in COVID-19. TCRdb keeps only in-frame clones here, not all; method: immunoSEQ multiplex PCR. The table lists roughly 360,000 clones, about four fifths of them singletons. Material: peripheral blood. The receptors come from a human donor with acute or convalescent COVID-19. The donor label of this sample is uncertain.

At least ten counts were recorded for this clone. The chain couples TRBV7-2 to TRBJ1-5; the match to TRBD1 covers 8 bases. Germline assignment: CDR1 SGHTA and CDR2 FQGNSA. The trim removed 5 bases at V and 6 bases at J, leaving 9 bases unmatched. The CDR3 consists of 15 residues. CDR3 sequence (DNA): TGTGCCAGCAGCGGAACCAGGGGGCTAGGTCAGCCCCAGCATTTT. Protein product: CASSGTRGLGQPQHF.

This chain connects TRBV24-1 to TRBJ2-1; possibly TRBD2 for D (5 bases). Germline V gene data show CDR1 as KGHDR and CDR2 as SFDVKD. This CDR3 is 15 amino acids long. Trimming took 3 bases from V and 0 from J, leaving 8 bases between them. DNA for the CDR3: TGTGCCACCAGTGATCTACGGGGCTCCTACAATGAGCAGTTCTTC. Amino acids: CATSDLRGSYNEQFF.

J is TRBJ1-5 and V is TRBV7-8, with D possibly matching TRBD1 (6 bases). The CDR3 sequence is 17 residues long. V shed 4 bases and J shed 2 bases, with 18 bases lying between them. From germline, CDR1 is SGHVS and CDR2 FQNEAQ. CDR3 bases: TGTGCCAGCAGCTCCAGCGGGGGGCTCGGCGGCAATCAGCCCCAGCATTTT. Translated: CASSSSGGLGGNQPQHF.

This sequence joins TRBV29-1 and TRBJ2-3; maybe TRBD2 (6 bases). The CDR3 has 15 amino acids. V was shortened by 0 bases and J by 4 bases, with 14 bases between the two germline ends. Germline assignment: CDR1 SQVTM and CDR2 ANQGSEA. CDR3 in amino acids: CSVEDHGGMADTQYF. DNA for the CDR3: TGCAGCGTTGAAGATCATGGAGGGATGGCAGATACGCAGTATTTT.

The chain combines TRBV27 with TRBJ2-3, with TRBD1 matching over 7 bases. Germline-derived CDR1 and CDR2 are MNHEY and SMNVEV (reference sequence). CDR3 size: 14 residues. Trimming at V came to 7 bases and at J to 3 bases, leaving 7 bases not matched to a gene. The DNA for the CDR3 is TGTGCCAGCAAACGAGACAGGGCTACAGATACGCAGTATTTT. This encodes CASKRDRATDTQYF.

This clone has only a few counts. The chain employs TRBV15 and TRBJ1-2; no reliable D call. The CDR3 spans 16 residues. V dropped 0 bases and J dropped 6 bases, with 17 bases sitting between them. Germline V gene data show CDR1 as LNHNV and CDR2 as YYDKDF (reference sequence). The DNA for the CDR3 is TGTGCCACCAGCAGAGATAAAGAAGCGGGCCTCCATGGCTACACCTTC. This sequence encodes CATSRDKEAGLHGYTF.

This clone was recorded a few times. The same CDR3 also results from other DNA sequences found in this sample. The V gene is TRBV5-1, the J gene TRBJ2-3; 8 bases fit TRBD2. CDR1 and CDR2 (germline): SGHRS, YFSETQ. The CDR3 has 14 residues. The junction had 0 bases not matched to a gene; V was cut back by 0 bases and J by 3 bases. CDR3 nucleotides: TGCGCCAGCAGCTTGGCTAGCGGGACAGATACGCAGTATTTT. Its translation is CASSLASGTDTQYF. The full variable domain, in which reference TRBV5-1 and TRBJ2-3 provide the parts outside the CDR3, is KAGVTQTPRYLIKTRGQQVTLSCSPISGHRSVSWYQQTPGQGLQFLFEYFSETQRNKGNFPGRFSGRQFSNSRSEMNVSTLELGDSALYLCASSLASGTDTQYFGPGTRLTVL.

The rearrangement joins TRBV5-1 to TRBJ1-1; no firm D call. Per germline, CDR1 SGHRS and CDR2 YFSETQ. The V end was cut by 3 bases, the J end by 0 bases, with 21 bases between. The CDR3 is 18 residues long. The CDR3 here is CASSSYSGIIPMNTEAFF. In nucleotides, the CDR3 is TGCGCCAGCAGCTCCTATTCCGGGATCATTCCCATGAACACTGAAGCTTTCTTT.

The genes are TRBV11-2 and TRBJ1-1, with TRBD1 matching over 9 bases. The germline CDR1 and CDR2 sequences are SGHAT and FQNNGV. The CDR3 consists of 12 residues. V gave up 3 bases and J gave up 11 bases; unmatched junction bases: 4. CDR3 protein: CASSLGTGLAFF. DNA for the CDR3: TGTGCCAGCAGCTTGGGGACAGGGTTGGCTTTCTTT.

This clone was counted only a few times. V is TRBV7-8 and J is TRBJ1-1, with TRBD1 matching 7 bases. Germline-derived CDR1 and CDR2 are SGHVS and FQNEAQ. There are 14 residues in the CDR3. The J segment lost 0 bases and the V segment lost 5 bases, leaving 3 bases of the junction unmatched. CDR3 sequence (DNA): TGTGCCAGCAGCCCCGGGACAGTGAACACTGAAGCTTTCTTT. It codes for CASSPGTVNTEAFF.

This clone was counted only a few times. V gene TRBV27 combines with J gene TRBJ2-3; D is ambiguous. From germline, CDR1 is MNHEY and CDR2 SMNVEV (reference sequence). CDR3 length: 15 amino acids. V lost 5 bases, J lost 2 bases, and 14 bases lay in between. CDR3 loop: CASSPPPRHTDTQYF. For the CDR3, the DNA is TGTGCCAGCAGTCCACCACCCAGACACACAGATACGCAGTATTTT.

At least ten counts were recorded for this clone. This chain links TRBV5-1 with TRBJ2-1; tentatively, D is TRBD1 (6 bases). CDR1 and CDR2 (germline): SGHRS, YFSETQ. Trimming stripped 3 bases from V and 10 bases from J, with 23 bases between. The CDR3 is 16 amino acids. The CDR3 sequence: CASSSIELTGNNEQFF. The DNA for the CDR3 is TGCGCCAGCAGCTCCATAGAACTGACAGGCAATAACGAGCAGTTCTTC.